These T cell receptor beta chains were read from a single sample in a study of cytomegalovirus exposure and HLA in healthy donors. Assay: immunoSEQ multiplex PCR; the TCRdb copy retains only in-frame clones and omits some. This table holds about 180,000 clones, 70% to 80% found once. Sample: PBMCs. All receptors derive from a woman aged 55 to 70 in good health and CMV-seropositive. CDR3s include the opening cysteine and the closing phenylalanine or tryptophan. Fields, in order: D gene, V gene, clone size, J gene, CDR3 DNA, CDR3 protein. The D gene is left open where the match is weak. Clone size is shown for a subset of rows, as once, few, many or a class of expanded clone.

>-|TRBV2|few|TRBJ2-3
TGTGCCAGCAGGTTAACAGATACGCAGTATTTT
CASRLTDTQYF
>-|TRBV21-1|-|TRBJ2-5
TGTGCCAGCAGCCTAAGGGGCTGGATACTTTGGGAGACCCAGTACTTC
CASSLRGWILWETQYF
>TRBD1|TRBV5-1|-|TRBJ1-5
TGCGCCAGCAGCTCCGGGACAGGGGGCGATCAGCCCCAGCATTTT
CASSSGTGGDQPQHF
>TRBD2|TRBV7-8|-|TRBJ2-2
TGTGCCAGCAGCTTAGCGCGACTAGCGGGAGGGACCGGGGAGCTGTTTTTT
CASSLARLAGGTGELFF
>TRBD2|TRBV11-2|-|TRBJ2-1
TGTGCCAGCAGCTCCGGACTAGCGGGCTACAATGAGCAGTTCTTC
CASSSGLAGYNEQFF
>-|TRBV11-2|-|TRBJ2-1
TGTGCCAGCAGCTTCCAGGCGGGGACCTACAATGAGCAGTTCTTC
CASSFQAGTYNEQFF
>-|TRBV10-1|-|TRBJ1-2
TGCGCCAGCTCCGGGGGGGCTGACTATGGCTACACCTTC
CASSGGADYGYTF
>-|TRBV5-1|-|TRBJ2-3
TGCGCCAGCAGAAAGACAGGCCCAGATACGCAGTATTTT
CASRKTGPDTQYF
>-|TRBV6-1|once|TRBJ2-7
TGTGCCAGCAGCAGGGCCCAACCTGCCGAGCAGTACTTC
CASSRAQPAEQYF
>TRBD2|TRBV7-3|few|TRBJ2-5
TGTGCCAGCAGCTTAAACGGCGGGGGGGCCGGAGAGACCCAGTACTTC
CASSLNGGGAGETQYF
>TRBD1|TRBV5-4|few|TRBJ2-7
TGTGCCAGCAGCTCCGGGACAGGGTTCGAATCCTACGAGCAGTACTTC
CASSSGTGFESYEQYF
>-|TRBV7-8|-|TRBJ2-1
TGTGCCAGCACCTGGGGGCCCGGAAATGAGCAGTTCTTC
CASTWGPGNEQFF
>-|TRBV4-2|-|TRBJ2-1
TGTGCCAGCAGCCAAGAGGGGAGATACAATGAGCAGTTCTTC
CASSQEGRYNEQFF
>TRBD2|TRBV7-2|-|TRBJ2-1
TGTGCCAGCAGCTTACGGACTAGCGGGACCCACTCCTACAATGAGCAGTTCTTC
CASSLRTSGTHSYNEQFF
>TRBD1|TRBV18|few|TRBJ1-5
TGTGCCAGCTCAGGCGGGACAGGGCTGAATCAGCCCCAGCATTTT
CASSGGTGLNQPQHF
>TRBD1|TRBV28|-|TRBJ2-3
TGTGCCAGCAGTTTCCCCTCCGGACAGGTGCTTGCAGATACGCAGTATTTT
CASSFPSGQVLADTQYF
>-|TRBV19|-|TRBJ2-4
TGTGCCAGTAGTGGCCGCCTCGCGGGCGGCAACATTCAGTACTTC
CASSGRLAGGNIQYF
>-|TRBV14|few|TRBJ1-1
TGTGCCAGCAGCCAAGTACAGATTAACACTGAAGCTTTCTTT
CASSQVQINTEAFF
>-|TRBV5-1|-|TRBJ2-7
TGCGCCAGCAGCTTGTTAACGGGAGATTCCTACGAGCAGTACTTC
CASSLLTGDSYEQYF
>-|TRBV19|-|TRBJ2-5
TGTGCCAGTCAGGGGCGAGAGACCCAGTACTTC
CASQGRETQYF
>-|TRBV19|-|TRBJ2-7
TGTGCCAGTAGTGCCCCTCCGGGTAGTTCTTCCTACGAGCAGTACTTC
CASSAPPGSSSYEQYF
>TRBD1|TRBV19|-|TRBJ2-7
TGTGCCAGTAGTATAGAGTCGACAGGGGTTGGCTACGAGCAGTACTTC
CASSIESTGVGYEQYF
>-|TRBV29-1|once|TRBJ2-2
TGCAGCGTGCGTCGGTACTCGAACACCGGGGAGCTGTTTTTT
CSVRRYSNTGELFF
>TRBD1|TRBV28|once|TRBJ1-6
TGTGCCAGCAGTCCCCGGGACAGGGTACATTCACCCCTCCACTTT
CASSPRDRVHSPLHF
>-|TRBV18|few|TRBJ1-5
TGTGCCAGCTCACCGGGGGCGCGGCAAGATCAGCCCCAGCATTTT
CASSPGARQDQPQHF
>TRBD1|TRBV10-3|-|TRBJ1-1
TGTGCCATCAGTGAGTCGGCAGGGGGCTTCGACACTGAAGCCTTCTTT
CAISESAGGFDTEAFF
>TRBD2|TRBV6-1|-|TRBJ2-4
TGTGCCAGCAGTGAACTAGCGGGGGGGAAAAACATTCAGTACTTC
CASSELAGGKNIQYF
>-|TRBV28|-|TRBJ1-3
TGTGCCAGCAGTGTGGGGGGTCCTGGAAACACCATATATTTT
CASSVGGPGNTIYF
>-|TRBV5-1|-|TRBJ2-2
TGCGCCAGCAGCTTGGCGGGGGAGCTGTTTTTT
CASSLAGELFF
>TRBD2|TRBV9|-|TRBJ2-7
TGTGCCAGCAGCCCGGGGGGGCCCCCCGATTTGTACGAGCAGTACTTC
CASSPGGPPDLYEQYF
>TRBD2|TRBV27|-|TRBJ2-1
TGTGCCACCGGCGGGAGGATCGATGAGCAGTTCTTC
CATGGRIDEQFF
>-|TRBV5-4|-|TRBJ1-2
TGTGCCAGCTCATTCCTCGGTGGAGGGGCGAAAGGCTACACCTTC
CASSFLGGGAKGYTF
>TRBD1|TRBV11-2|-|TRBJ1-1
TGTGCCAGCAGCCGGGACCGGGACAGTCTATCCTTGAACACTGAAGCTTTCTTT
CASSRDRDSLSLNTEAFF
>-|TRBV18|-|TRBJ2-3
TGTGCCAGCTCACTAGAAGATACGCAGTATTTT
CASSLEDTQYF
>-|TRBV6-5|few|TRBJ2-7
TGTGCCAGCAGTTATGGGTCAGGCCGCTACGAGCAGTACTTC
CASSYGSGRYEQYF
>TRBD1|TRBV11-2|few|TRBJ2-1
TGTGCCAGCAGCTTATTTGCCGGGACAGACTCCTACAATGAGCAGTTCTTC
CASSLFAGTDSYNEQFF
>-|TRBV7-9|-|TRBJ2-1
TGTGCCAGCAGCCCGGTTGGTACCTACAATGAGCAGTTCTTC
CASSPVGTYNEQFF
>-|TRBV6-6|-|TRBJ1-4
TGTGCCAGCAGACAGCAAACTAATGAAAAACTGTTTTTT
CASRQQTNEKLFF
>-|TRBV7-2|once|TRBJ1-1
TGTGCCAGCAGCCAACGGGGGTCCGCTGAAGCTTTCTTT
CASSQRGSAEAFF
>-|TRBV29-1|-|TRBJ2-6
TGCAGCGTTGCAGGGGTCGGAGTATCTGGGGCCAACGTCCTGACTTTC
CSVAGVGVSGANVLTF
>-|TRBV6-5|-|TRBJ2-3
TGTGCCAGCAGTTTACGAGAGGCTGACACAGATACGCAGTATTTT
CASSLREADTDTQYF
>-|TRBV5-1|-|TRBJ1-3
TGCGCCAGCAGCTTGGGGTCCGGCTCTGGAAACACCATATATTTT
CASSLGSGSGNTIYF
>-|TRBV5-1|-|TRBJ2-3
TGCGCCAGCAGCATTATGTCTAGCACAGATACGCAGTATTTT
CASSIMSSTDTQYF
>-|TRBV18|-|TRBJ1-6
TGTGCCAGCTCACCAAGAGCTAGGGGTAATTCACCCCTCCACTTT
CASSPRARGNSPLHF
>TRBD2|TRBV9|-|TRBJ2-3
TGTGCCAGCAGCCCCAGGGGACTAGCGCTACTCACAGATACGCAGTATTTT
CASSPRGLALLTDTQYF
>-|TRBV6-1|-|TRBJ1-4
TGTGCCAGCAGTGATGGGGCGTCCTTTTATAATGAAAAACTGTTTTTT
CASSDGASFYNEKLFF